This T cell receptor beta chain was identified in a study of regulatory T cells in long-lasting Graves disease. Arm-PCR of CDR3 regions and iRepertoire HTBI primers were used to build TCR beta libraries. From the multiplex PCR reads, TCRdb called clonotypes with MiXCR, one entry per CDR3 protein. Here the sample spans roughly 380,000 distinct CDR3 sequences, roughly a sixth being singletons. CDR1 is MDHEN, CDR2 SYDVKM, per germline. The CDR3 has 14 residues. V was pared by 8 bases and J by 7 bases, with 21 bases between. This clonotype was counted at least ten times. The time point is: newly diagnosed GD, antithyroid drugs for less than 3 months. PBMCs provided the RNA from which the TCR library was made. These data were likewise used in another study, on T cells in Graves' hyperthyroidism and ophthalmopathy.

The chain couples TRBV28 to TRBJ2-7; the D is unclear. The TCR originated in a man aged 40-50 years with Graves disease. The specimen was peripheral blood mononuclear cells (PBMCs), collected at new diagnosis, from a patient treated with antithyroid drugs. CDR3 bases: TGTGCCAGCTCTCCGGGTGCGACCACTTCAGAGCAGTACTTC. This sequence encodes CASSPGATTSEQYF.